The following is a T cell receptor (beta chain) sequence with its context. Its target is unknown. The CDR3 runs 19 residues. The data were obtained in a study of T cell responses to AZD1222 COVID-19 vaccine. Study at large: Combined were second doses at about 4 or about 12 weeks.

TCRdb's table, derived via immunoSEQ multiplex PCR, lists solely in-frame clones and lacks some. This sample has about 120,000 clones, with 70% to 90% found just once. General study findings and limits: A rise in Spike-specific TCR breadth and depth followed two AZD1222 doses. Repertoires in all cases were sampled only once the peak T cell response had passed. Donors were largely white British and mainly female; clonal diversity was possibly underestimated.

Material: peripheral blood, obtained on day 0 of AZD1222 vaccination. J is TRBJ1-5 and V is TRBV7-5; the table's D call of TRBD1 was not tested on the DNA. TRBV7-5 is a known pseudogene. The clonotype was recovered from an adult in good health. Here the CDR3 reads CVRSLKGRDRVGLDQPQHF. The DNA of the CDR3 is TGTGTCAGAAGCTTAAAGGGGAGAGACAGGGTTGGTTTGGATCAGCCCCAGCATTTT.